The next 2 T cell receptor beta chains were all read from a single sample in a study of cytomegalovirus exposure and HLA in healthy donors. Both 60 Vbeta primers and 13 Jbeta primers went into the PCR. Profiled with immunoSEQ multiplex PCR; TCRdb holds only in-frame clones, not every one. The repertoire holds under 100,000 clones, with about 73% as singletons. Sequenced sample: PBMCs. The receptors derive from a woman between 45 and 65 years old in good health and CMV-seropositive.

CDR3 in DNA: TGTGCCAGCAGCCCTACCCTCCAGACAGGGGACACTGAAGCTTTCTTT. Translation gives CASSPTLQTGDTEAFF. The V call is TRBV5-6, the J call TRBJ1-1; TRBD1 aligns across 8 bases. The ends lost 4 bases at V and 3 bases at J; junction bases unmatched: 11. Germline CDR1 reads SGHDT; CDR2 reads YYEEEE. The CDR3 length is 16 residues.

The chain recombines TRBV7-2 with TRBJ1-1, with D hard to call. This CDR3 has 15 amino acids. Per the germline V gene, CDR1 is SGHTA and CDR2 is FQGNSA. V lost 3 bases and J 6 bases, leaving 17 bases between the germline ends. This CDR3 reads CASSFQSPLLAEAFF. The CDR3 DNA reads as TGTGCCAGCAGCTTTCAAAGCCCCCTTTTGGCTGAAGCTTTCTTT.